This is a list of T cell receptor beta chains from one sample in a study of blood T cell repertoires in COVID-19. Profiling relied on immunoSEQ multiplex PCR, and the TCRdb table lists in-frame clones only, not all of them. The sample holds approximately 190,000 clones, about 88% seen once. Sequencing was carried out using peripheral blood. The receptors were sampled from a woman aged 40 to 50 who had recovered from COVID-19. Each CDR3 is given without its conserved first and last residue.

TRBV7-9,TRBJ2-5,ASTKPLGGQETQY
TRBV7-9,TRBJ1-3,ASSLAQSGNTIY
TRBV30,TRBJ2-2,VVGAGKLNTGELF
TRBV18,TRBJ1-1,ASSLTGGMNTEAF
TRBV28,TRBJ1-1,ASISGGSTEAF
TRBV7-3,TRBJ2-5,ASSLVGGPQETQY
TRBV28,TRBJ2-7,ASTFTGTGAYEQY
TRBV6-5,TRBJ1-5,ASSSVAATKPQH
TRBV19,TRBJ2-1,ASSRAGGSYNEQF
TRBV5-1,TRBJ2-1,ASRILAGATYNEQF
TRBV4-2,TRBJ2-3,ASSHPDRGGTDTQY
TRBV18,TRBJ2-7,ASSPDNSYEQY
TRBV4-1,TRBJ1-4,ASSLERVGGGKLF
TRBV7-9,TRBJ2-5,ASSMPTSGGSSETQY
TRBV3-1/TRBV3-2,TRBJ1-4,ASSLRTGGREKLF
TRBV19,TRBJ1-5,ASSIGTGQGNSFVQPQH
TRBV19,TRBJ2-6,ASSKQNSGANVLT
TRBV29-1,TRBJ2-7,SVLLNHRSSYEQY
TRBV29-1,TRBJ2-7,SVEVAYEQY
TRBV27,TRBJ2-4,ASSPRPGGDFIQY
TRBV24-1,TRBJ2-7,ATSDPTGRTYEQY
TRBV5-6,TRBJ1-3,ASSLVLGNTIY
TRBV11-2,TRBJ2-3,ASSPTGDGTDTQY
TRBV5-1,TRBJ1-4,ASSLYFNRGGAEKLF
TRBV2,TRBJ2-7,ASRGTSGSWEQY
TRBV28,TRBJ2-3,ASSETSGITDTQY
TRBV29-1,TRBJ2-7,SVERGYEQY
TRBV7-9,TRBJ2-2,ASSQSGSGANTGELF
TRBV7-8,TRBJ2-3,ASSPQSSANTQY
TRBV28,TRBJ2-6,ASNREGYSGANVLT
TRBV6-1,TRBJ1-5,ASSDRGRGQPQH
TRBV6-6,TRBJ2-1,ASSSTPRGAEQF
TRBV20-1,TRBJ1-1,SASLNTEAF
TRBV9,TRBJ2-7,ASSVAAGITYEQY
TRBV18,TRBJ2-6,ASSTGTGSSGANVLT
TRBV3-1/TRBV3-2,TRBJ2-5,ASSQGPDRGRETQY
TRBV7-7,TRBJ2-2,ASSLEYQGLSTGELF
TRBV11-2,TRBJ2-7,ASSLETSSSYEQY
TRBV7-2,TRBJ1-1,ASSLDRGSTEAF
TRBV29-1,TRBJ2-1,SVERPSGYNEQF
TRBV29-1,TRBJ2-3,SVDMGGVTDTQY
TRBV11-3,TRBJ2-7,ASSLRAGLSYEQY
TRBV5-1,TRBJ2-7,ASSETGASEQY
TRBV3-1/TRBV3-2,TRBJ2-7,ASSPNSYEQY
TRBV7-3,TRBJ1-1,ASSPINQGDTEAF
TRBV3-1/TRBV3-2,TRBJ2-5,ASSQGNARGETQY
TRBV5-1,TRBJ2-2,ASSLAWLAEGTGELF
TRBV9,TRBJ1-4,ASSGTGLTNEKLF
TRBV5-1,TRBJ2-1,ASSLVESGTYNEQF
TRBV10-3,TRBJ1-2,AISAGGINYGYT
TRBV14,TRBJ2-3,ASSPIMGLAVDTQY
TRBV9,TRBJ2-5,ASSPFGWEETQY
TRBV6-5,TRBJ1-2,ASSFGPSIQIYGYT